The clone carrying this TCR beta chain ranks as medium-sized (0.01 to 0.1%). No antigen is known for it. Compared with germline, one end of the junction differs, possibly owing to a read error. This record comes from a study of vaccination and CD4 T cells after COVID-19. From germline, CDR1 is ENHRY and CDR2 SYGVKD. This CDR3 spans 17 amino acids. Documented treatment: approximately 9-day PBMC culture with coronavirus spike peptide pools or control peptides (ViraFEST assay). CD4+ T cells of the unexposed donor were collected before the COVID-19 pandemic (2011-2018). At the Johns Hopkins FTIC core, DNA taken from cultured CD4+ T cells was sequenced by way of the Oncomine TCR Beta short-read assay. TCRdb ran MiXCR on the PCR reads and lists one entry per CDR3 protein. The data show thousands of distinct CDR3 sequences, 30% to 45% seen once.

This sequence originates from a human donor in good health. The chain uses TRBV10-3 and TRBJ1-1, with D possibly being TRBD1 (5 bases). Sequencing was done on a sample of CD4+ T cells from blood, cultured in vitro. The CDR3, as DNA: TGTGCCATCACTGAGGGAACAGGAAGGAGTGTGAACACTGAAGCTTTCTTT. It encodes CAITEGTGRSVNTEAFF.